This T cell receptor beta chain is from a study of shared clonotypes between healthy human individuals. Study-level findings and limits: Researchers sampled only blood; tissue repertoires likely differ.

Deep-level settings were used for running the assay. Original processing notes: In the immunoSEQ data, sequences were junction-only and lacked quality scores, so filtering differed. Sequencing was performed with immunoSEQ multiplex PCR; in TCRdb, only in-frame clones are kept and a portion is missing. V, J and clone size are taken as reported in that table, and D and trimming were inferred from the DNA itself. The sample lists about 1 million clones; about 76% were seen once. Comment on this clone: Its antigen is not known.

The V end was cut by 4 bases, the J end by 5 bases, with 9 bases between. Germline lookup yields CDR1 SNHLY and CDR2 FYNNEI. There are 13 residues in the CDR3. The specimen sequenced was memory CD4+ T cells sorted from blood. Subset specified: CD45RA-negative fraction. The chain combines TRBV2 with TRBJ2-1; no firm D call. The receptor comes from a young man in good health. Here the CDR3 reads CASSAETNNEQFF. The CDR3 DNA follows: TGTGCCAGCAGTGCAGAGACAAACAATGAGCAGTTCTTC.